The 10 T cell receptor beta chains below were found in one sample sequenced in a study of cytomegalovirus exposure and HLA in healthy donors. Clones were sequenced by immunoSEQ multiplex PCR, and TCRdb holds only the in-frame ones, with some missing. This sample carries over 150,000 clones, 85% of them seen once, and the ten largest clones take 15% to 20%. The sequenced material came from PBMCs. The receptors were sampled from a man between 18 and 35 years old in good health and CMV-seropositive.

The CDR3 DNA follows: TGCGCCAGCAGCGGAAACAGGGACGGCTACACCTTC. Translated, it gives CASSGNRDGYTF. J is TRBJ1-2 and V is TRBV5-1, with D possibly being TRBD1 (6 bases). From germline, CDR1 is SGHRS and CDR2 YFSETQ. Trimming took 4 bases from V and 8 from J, leaving 12 bases between them. The CDR3 is made up of 12 amino acids.

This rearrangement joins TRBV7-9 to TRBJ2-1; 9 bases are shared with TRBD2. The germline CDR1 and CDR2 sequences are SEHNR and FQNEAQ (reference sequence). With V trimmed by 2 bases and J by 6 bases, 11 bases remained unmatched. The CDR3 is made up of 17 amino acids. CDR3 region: CASSLYSGGRALNEQFF. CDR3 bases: TGTGCCAGCAGCTTATATAGTGGCGGGAGGGCTCTCAATGAGCAGTTCTTC.

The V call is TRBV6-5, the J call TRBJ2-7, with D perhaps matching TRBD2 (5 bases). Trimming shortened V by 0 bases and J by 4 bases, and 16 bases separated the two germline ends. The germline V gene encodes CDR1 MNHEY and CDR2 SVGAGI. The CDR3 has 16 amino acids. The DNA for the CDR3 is TGTGCCAGCAGTTACTCCGCAAGCGGTGCCTCTTACGAGCAGTACTTC. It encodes CASSYSASGASYEQYF.

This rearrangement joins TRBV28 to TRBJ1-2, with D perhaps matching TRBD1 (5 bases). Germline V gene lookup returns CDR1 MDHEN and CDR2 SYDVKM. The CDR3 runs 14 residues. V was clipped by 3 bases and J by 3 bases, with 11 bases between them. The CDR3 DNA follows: TGTGCCAGCAGTTTTTACGACAGTTACTATGGCTACACCTTC. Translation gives CASSFYDSYYGYTF.

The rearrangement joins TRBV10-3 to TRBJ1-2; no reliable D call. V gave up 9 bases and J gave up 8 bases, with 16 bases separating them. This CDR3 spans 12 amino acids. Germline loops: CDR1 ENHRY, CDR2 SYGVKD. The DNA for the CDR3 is TGTGCCATAGAGGGCGATTTCGAGGGCTACACCTTC. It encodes CAIEGDFEGYTF.

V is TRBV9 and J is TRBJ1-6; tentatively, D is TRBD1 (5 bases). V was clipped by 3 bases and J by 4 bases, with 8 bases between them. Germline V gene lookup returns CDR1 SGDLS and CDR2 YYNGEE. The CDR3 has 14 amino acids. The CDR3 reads CASSARQYNSPLHF. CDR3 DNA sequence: TGTGCCAGCAGCGCTCGACAGTATAATTCACCCCTCCACTTT. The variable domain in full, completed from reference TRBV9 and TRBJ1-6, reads DSGVTQTPKHLITATGQRVTLRCSPRSGDLSVYWYQQSLDQGLQFLIQYYNGEERAKGNILERFSAQQFPDLHSELNLSSLELGDSALYFCASSARQYNSPLHFGNGTRLTVT.

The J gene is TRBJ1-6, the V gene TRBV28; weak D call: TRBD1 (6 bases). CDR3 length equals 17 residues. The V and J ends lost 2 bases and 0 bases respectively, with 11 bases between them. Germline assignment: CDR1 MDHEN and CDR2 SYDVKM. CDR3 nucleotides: TGTGCCAGCAGTTTAAGGGGGTCGGGCTCCTATAATTCACCCCTCCACTTT. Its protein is CASSLRGSGSYNSPLHF.

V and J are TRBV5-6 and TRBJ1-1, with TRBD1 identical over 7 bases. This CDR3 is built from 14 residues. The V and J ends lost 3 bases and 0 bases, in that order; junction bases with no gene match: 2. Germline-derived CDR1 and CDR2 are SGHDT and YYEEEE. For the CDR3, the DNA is TGTGCCAGCAGCTCGGGACAGATGAACACTGAAGCTTTCTTT. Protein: CASSSGQMNTEAFF.

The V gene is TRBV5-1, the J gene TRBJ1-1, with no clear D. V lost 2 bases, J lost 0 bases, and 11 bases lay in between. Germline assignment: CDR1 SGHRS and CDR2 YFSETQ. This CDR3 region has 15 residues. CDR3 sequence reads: CASSFYPGMNTEAFF. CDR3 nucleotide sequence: TGCGCCAGCAGCTTTTATCCGGGGATGAACACTGAAGCTTTCTTT.

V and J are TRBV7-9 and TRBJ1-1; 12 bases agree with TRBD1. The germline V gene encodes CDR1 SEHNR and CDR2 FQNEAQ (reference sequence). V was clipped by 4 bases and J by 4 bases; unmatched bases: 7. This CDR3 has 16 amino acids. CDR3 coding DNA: TGTGCCAGCAGCTCAAGGGACAGGGGGCTTGTCACTGAAGCTTTCTTT. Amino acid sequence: CASSSRDRGLVTEAFF.